The 21 T cell receptor beta chains below all came from one sample that was sequenced in a study of blood T cell repertoires in COVID-19 (dated by TCRdb to about 2020). The library was built by means of the immunoSEQ multiplex PCR assay. TCRdb holds this immuneACCESS table with in-frame rearrangements only. Some clones are missing; in checked studies, unresolved V genes explain under half, and the rest has no known cause. For this sample there are roughly 120,000 clones; about 85% appear just once. The ten largest clones capture 1.5% to 1.8% of the sample. Sequences were obtained from peripheral blood. These TCRs come from a man in his forties or fifties with acute or convalescent COVID-19.

This chain connects TRBV2 to TRBJ2-5; TRBD2 is a possible D gene (7 bases). The CDR3 loop spans 19 amino acids. Germline values: CDR1 SNHLY, CDR2 FYNNEI. Trimming stripped 1 base from V and 5 bases from J, with 26 bases between. The CDR3 nucleotides read TGTGCCAGCAGTGAAGTGCGGGGCGGTTGGCGGGGGCGGTATGAGACCCAGTACTTC. Translating it yields CASSEVRGGWRGRYETQYF.

In this sample, this clone turned up once. The chain combines TRBV5-1 with TRBJ2-5, with unresolved D. In germline, CDR1 is SGHRS, CDR2 YFSETQ. The CDR3 extends over 16 amino acids. V was shortened by 2 bases and J by 3 bases, with 17 bases between the two germline ends. CDR3 bases: TGCGCCAGCAGCTTACCAAACGAGGTCCCCGAAGAGACCCAGTACTTC. This codes for CASSLPNEVPEETQYF. The variable domain in full, with the rest retrieved from reference TRBV5-1 and TRBJ2-5, is KAGVTQTPRYLIKTRGQQVTLSCSPISGHRSVSWYQQTPGQGLQFLFEYFSETQRNKGNFPGRFSGRQFSNSRSEMNVSTLELGDSALYLCASSLPNEVPEETQYFGPGTRLLVL.

The V gene is TRBV7-9, the J gene TRBJ1-1; D ambiguous. From germline, CDR1 is SEHNR and CDR2 FQNEAQ (reference sequence). This CDR3 has 15 amino acids. With 1 base removed from V and 2 bases from J, the gap between germline ends came to 11 bases. The CDR3 DNA reads TGTGCCAGCAGCTTAGGAGGGTACGATAACACTGAAGCTTTCTTT. Its translation is CASSLGGYDNTEAFF.

This sequence joins TRBV4-1 and TRBJ2-3; D uncertain. This CDR3 comprises 17 residues. V dropped 3 bases and J dropped 0 bases, with 16 bases sitting between them. CDR1 is MGHRA and CDR2 is YSYEKL in the germline V gene. CDR3 sequence: CASSHISSRLSTDTQYF. CDR3 DNA sequence: TGCGCCAGCAGCCACATATCCAGCAGACTTAGCACAGATACGCAGTATTTT.

The rearrangement links TRBV3-1 (or the pseudogene TRBV3-2) to TRBJ1-2; D call uncertain. V lost 1 base to trimming and J lost 8 bases, with 8 bases between them. The CDR3 has 12 residues. CDR1 LGHDT and CDR2 YNNKEL come from the germline V gene (reference sequence). In nucleotides, the CDR3 is TGTGCCAGCAGCCAAGCGCGGAGCGGCTACACCTTC. Translating gives CASSQARSGYTF.

The sample holds one count of this clone. The CDR3 loop is CASSQWGVGSSGANVLTF. The CDR3 DNA reads TGCGCCAGCAGTCAATGGGGGGTCGGCTCATCTGGGGCCAACGTCCTGACTTTC. The chain couples TRBV5-1 to TRBJ2-6; D possibly corresponds to TRBD2 (6 bases). This CDR3 is 18 amino acids long. Trimming left V 5 bases short and J 1 base short, with 19 bases between. Germline loops: CDR1 SGHRS, CDR2 YFSETQ.

This clone was counted only a few times. One end of the junction varies from germline; a read error may be responsible. The rearrangement joins TRBV28 to TRBJ2-1; 7 bases match TRBD1. CDR3 length equals 11 residues. Germline V gene sequence: CDR1 MDHEN, CDR2 SYDVKM. The CDR3 nucleotides are TGTGCCAGCAGACAAGACAGGGCTAAGGTCTTC. This gives the protein CASRQDRAKVF.

The rearrangement joins TRBV7-2 to TRBJ1-2; TRBD1 matches 7 bases. The CDR3 loop spans 15 amino acids. The V gene end was trimmed by 1 base and the J gene end by 6 bases; junction bases not matched to a gene: 8. The germline V gene has CDR1 SGHTA and CDR2 FQGNSA. CDR3 sequence (DNA): TGTGCCAGCAGCTTAGTTCCAGTAGGGGGCCATGGCTACACCTTC. Translated: CASSLVPVGGHGYTF.

The chain employs TRBV12-3 or TRBV12-4 and TRBJ2-3; no firm D call. Trimming stripped 5 bases from V and 2 bases from J, with 5 bases between. The CDR3 is made up of 12 amino acids. Here the CDR3 DNA reads TGTGCCAGCAGTACATTCACAGATACGCAGTATTTT. This gives the protein CASSTFTDTQYF.

V gene TRBV6-5 combines with J gene TRBJ1-1; D is ambiguous. The length of the CDR3 is 15 residues. The V end was cut by 8 bases, the J end by 5 bases, with 21 bases between. CDR1 and CDR2 (germline): MNHEY, SVGAGI. CDR3 sequence reads: CASSVTGSLGTEAFF. For the CDR3, the DNA is TGTGCCAGCTCCGTGACGGGTTCCCTTGGTACTGAAGCTTTCTTT.

The chain uses TRBV14 and TRBJ1-1; D perhaps matches TRBD1 (5 bases). This CDR3 is built from 13 residues. Trimming took 1 base from V and 5 from J, leaving 8 bases between them. Per germline, CDR1 SGHDN and CDR2 FVKESK. The CDR3, as DNA: TGTGCCAGCAGCCAAGCCCCAGGGACTGAAGCTTTCTTT. Protein product: CASSQAPGTEAFF.

This clone was counted a single time. The chain employs TRBV6-5 and TRBJ1-2, with D maybe TRBD1 (6 bases). The V and J ends lost 8 bases and 7 bases respectively, with 20 bases between them. The CDR3 consists of 14 residues. Germline lookup yields CDR1 MNHEY and CDR2 SVGAGI. CDR3 region: CASRQNGGRGGYTF. The CDR3 DNA follows: TGTGCCAGCCGCCAAAACGGGGGGCGAGGTGGCTACACCTTC.

The chain uses TRBV6-6 and TRBJ1-3; the D is unclear. V lost 6 bases and J lost 1, with 10 bases in between. CDR1 is MNHNY, CDR2 SVGAGI, per germline (reference sequence). The CDR3 extends over 14 amino acids. CDR3: CASRTQMSGNTIYF. The CDR3 bases are TGTGCCAGCAGAACACAGATGTCTGGAAACACCATATATTTT.

V gene TRBV7-9 combines with J gene TRBJ2-1; TRBD1 might be the D (5 bases). CDR1 is SEHNR, CDR2 FQNEAQ, per germline (reference sequence). V shed 3 bases and J shed 1 base, with 7 bases lying between them. The length of the CDR3 is 14 residues. In DNA, the CDR3 is TGTGCCAGCAGCTTCCCAGGGTCCTACAATGAGCAGTTCTTC. Amino acid sequence: CASSFPGSYNEQFF.

This chain uses TRBV5-1 with TRBJ2-5; D unresolved. Germline loops: CDR1 SGHRS, CDR2 YFSETQ. V dropped 4 bases and J dropped 4 bases, with 14 bases sitting between them. The CDR3 consists of 14 residues. The CDR3 is CASSARYGGETQYF. CDR3 sequence (DNA): TGCGCCAGCAGCGCCCGCTACGGCGGAGAGACCCAGTACTTC.

The chain couples TRBV2 to TRBJ1-4; D gene unclear. The V gene lost 0 bases and the J gene lost 5 bases, with 10 bases spanning the gap. Germline assignment: CDR1 SNHLY and CDR2 FYNNEI. The CDR3 has 15 residues. CDR3 DNA: TGTGCCAGCAGTGAAGCGGCGAGACAAAATGAAAAACTGTTTTTT. Translation: CASSEAARQNEKLFF.

Written as DNA, the CDR3 is TGCGCCAGCAGCGCGCGGGGGACTAGCGGGGGGCCCTTTCAAGAGACCCAGTACTTC. It translates to CASSARGTSGGPFQETQYF. This chain links TRBV5-1 with TRBJ2-5; 15 bases agree with TRBD2. This CDR3 contains 19 residues. CDR1 SGHRS and CDR2 YFSETQ come from the germline V gene. Unmatched junction bases numbered 12, after V lost 4 bases and J lost 2 bases.

The V and J genes are TRBV4-2 and TRBJ2-1; D is perhaps TRBD2 (6 bases). CDR1 and CDR2 (germline): LGHNA, YNFKEQ. This CDR3 is 14 amino acids long. V was pared by 5 bases and J by 7 bases, with 15 bases between. The CDR3 loop reads CASSEGIAANEQFF. For the CDR3, the DNA is TGTGCCAGCAGCGAAGGGATAGCGGCGAATGAGCAGTTCTTC.

The chain recombines TRBV24-1 with TRBJ1-6; D call uncertain. Trimming took off 1 base at V and 6 bases at J, with 15 bases between the two ends. Germline CDR1 and CDR2: KGHDR and SFDVKD. The CDR3 covers 17 residues. The CDR3 sequence is CATSDFVLGSTNSPLHF. CDR3 in DNA: TGTGCCACCAGTGATTTCGTTCTCGGGTCAACTAATTCACCCCTCCACTTT.

V is TRBV7-9 and J is TRBJ2-5; D gene uncertain. The V and J ends lost 1 base and 5 bases respectively, with 14 bases between them. The CDR3 sequence is 15 residues long. Germline V gene data show CDR1 as SEHNR and CDR2 as FQNEAQ (reference sequence). The CDR3 sequence is CASSLGGRGGETQYF. In DNA form, the CDR3 reads TGTGCCAGCAGCTTAGGTGGCAGAGGTGGGGAGACCCAGTACTTC. The whole variable domain, remainder taken from reference TRBV7-9 and TRBJ2-5, is DTGVSQNPRHKITKRGQNVTFRCDPISEHNRLYWYRQTLGQGPEFLTYFQNEAQLEKSRLLSDRFSAERPKGSFSTLEIQRTEQGDSAMYLCASSLGGRGGETQYFGPGTRLLVL.

V gene TRBV3-1 (or the pseudogene TRBV3-2) combines with J gene TRBJ1-5; 8 positions agree with TRBD1. Germline assignment: CDR1 LGHDT and CDR2 YNNKEL (reference sequence). CDR3 length: 14 amino acids. V lost 4 bases and J lost 6; bases outside the gene matches: 5. The CDR3 nucleotides are TGTGCCAGCAGCCCCCAGGGGGCGCGTCAGCCCCAGCATTTT. Its translation is CASSPQGARQPQHF.